The rows below give T cell receptor beta chains drawn from one sample of a study of blood T cells in healthy people across ages. TCRdb called the 5' RACE reads again in MiXCR, with one record for every CDR3 protein. The sample gives under 1,100,000 distinct CDR3 sequences, about 25% of which show up once; around 0.75% is in the top ten. The sample was also reused in another study, on T cells of mothers and their children.

The sample taken for sequencing was blood. Receptor source: a girl aged 2 to 10 in good health. CDR3s include the opening cysteine and the closing phenylalanine or tryptophan. Fields, in order: D gene, J gene, V gene, clone size, CDR3 DNA, CDR3 protein. A D gene is named only where the DNA matches it firmly. Part of the rows lack a size; the others show once, few, many or a class for expanded clones.

>TRBD2|TRBJ2-3|TRBV6-2/TRBV6-3|few
TGTGCCAGCAGCGATACTAGCGGGGGAGATACGCAGTATTTT
CASSDTSGGDTQYF
>-|TRBJ2-5|TRBV6-1|-
TGTGCCAGCAGTGGGGACCCGGGGTACCAAGAGACCCAGTACTTC
CASSGDPGYQETQYF
>-|TRBJ2-1|TRBV3-1|-
TGTGCCGGCAGCCAAGACGGGCCCGAACGGAGCAATGAGCAGTTCTTC
CAGSQDGPERSNEQFF
>TRBD1|TRBJ1-2|TRBV20-1|-
TGCAGTGCTGTACCGGGACAGGGGGGAGGCTACACCTTC
CSAVPGQGGGYTF
>-|TRBJ1-4|TRBV11-2|-
TGTGCCAGCAGCGACGTACGGGAATTGGGGGAAAAACTGTTTTTT
CASSDVRELGEKLFF
>-|TRBJ2-3|TRBV9|-
TGTGCCAGCAGCGTAGGAACCACGTCCGATACGCAGTATTTT
CASSVGTTSDTQYF
>-|TRBJ2-3|TRBV11-3|few
TGTGCCAGCAGCTTCGATGTAAGACTTAGCACAGATACGCAGTATTTT
CASSFDVRLSTDTQYF
>TRBD2|TRBJ2-2|TRBV4-2|-
TGTGCCAGCAGCCTTCCTAGCGGGGGCTCGCCCGGGGAGCTGTTTTTT
CASSLPSGGSPGELFF
>-|TRBJ2-5|TRBV7-2|-
TGTGCCAGCAGCTCCCCTTTGGTGGGAGAGACCCAGTACTTC
CASSSPLVGETQYF
>TRBD1|TRBJ1-2|TRBV27|-
TGTGCCAGCAGTCCCGGGACAGGGAGATCAGGTGGCTACACCTTC
CASSPGTGRSGGYTF
>-|TRBJ2-1|TRBV20-1|few
TGCAGTGCTAGTGCCCGTTGGGAAAATGAGCAGTTCTTC
CSASARWENEQFF
>-|TRBJ2-1|TRBV4-3|-
TGCGCCAGCAGCCAAGATAAAACGGGGACCGGGAATGAGCAGTTCTTC
CASSQDKTGTGNEQFF
>-|TRBJ1-2|TRBV28|-
TGTGCCAGCAGTTCCCGACGGGGACTCTATGGCTACACCTTC
CASSSRRGLYGYTF
>-|TRBJ2-6|TRBV18|few
TGTGCCAGCTCACTACACTGGAATGGGGCCAACGTCCTGACTTTC
CASSLHWNGANVLTF
>-|TRBJ2-1|TRBV12-3/TRBV12-4|few
TGTGCCAGCAGTTTGGTGGCTGGGGAGGACGAGCAGTTCTTC
CASSLVAGEDEQFF
>-|TRBJ1-4|TRBV20-1|few
TGCAGTGCTAGAGATCTGACAGCAACTAATGAAAAACTGTTTTTT
CSARDLTATNEKLFF
>-|TRBJ2-1|TRBV7-6|few
TGTGCCAGCAGCACGAGGACTGGGGAGCAGTTCTTC
CASSTRTGEQFF